The 14 T cell receptor beta chains below were found in one sample sequenced in a study of early T cells in non-severe SARS-CoV-2 infection. TCRdb reanalysed the 5' RACE reads using MiXCR and keeps one entry per CDR3 protein. The data contain around 80,000 distinct CDR3 sequences, more than 10% of them singletons. Material: whole blood. The origin of the receptors is an adult who was a healthcare worker with PCR-confirmed SARS-CoV-2 infection or an uninfected control (not recorded which).

Many counts were recorded for this clonotype. V and J are TRBV20-1 and TRBJ2-7; unclear D gene. The CDR3 is made up of 13 amino acids. The germline V gene has CDR1 DFQATT and CDR2 SNEGSKA (reference sequence). The ends were cut back, 5 bases at V and 3 bases at J, with 14 bases in the middle. This CDR3 reads CSAPKTNDYEQYF. Written as DNA, the CDR3 is TGCAGTGCTCCCAAGACCAACGACTACGAGCAGTACTTC.

The rearrangement uses TRBV4-1 and TRBJ2-2, with D unclear. Germline V CDR1 and CDR2: MGHRA, YSYEKL. V was pared by 5 bases and J by 6 bases, with 16 bases between. This CDR3 contains 15 residues. CDR3 protein: CASSLGPGLSGELFF. The CDR3 DNA is TGCGCCAGCAGCTTGGGTCCGGGTTTGTCCGGGGAGCTGTTTTTT.

This clonotype was picked up a small number of times. The V call is TRBV5-6, the J call TRBJ2-5, with D possibly TRBD1 on 6 matching bases. CDR1 and CDR2 (germline): SGHDT, YYEEEE. V lost 7 bases, J lost 4 bases, and 20 bases lay in between. The CDR3 sequence is 15 residues long. The CDR3 region has the DNA TGTGCCAGCCGGAGGTGGGGCACAGGGCCAGAGACCCAGTACTTC. Encoded protein: CASRRWGTGPETQYF.

In its sample, this clonotype was seen many times. The chain joins TRBV20-1 to TRBJ2-7; 10 bases are a match to TRBD2. After removal of 0 bases from V and 5 bases from J, the junction contained 7 bases not matched to a gene. CDR3 length equals 15 residues. In germline, CDR1 is DFQATT, CDR2 SNEGSKA (reference sequence). CDR3 in amino acids: CSARELLAGGHEQYF. The CDR3 coding sequence is TGCAGTGCTAGAGAGCTATTAGCGGGAGGCCACGAGCAGTACTTC.

The table lists this clonotype with many counts. The J gene is TRBJ2-5, the V gene TRBV7-6; D unclear. Germline values: CDR1 SGHVS, CDR2 FNYEAQ. Trimming took off 5 bases at V and 5 bases at J, with 9 bases between the two ends. The CDR3 covers 12 residues. As DNA, the CDR3 is TGTGCCAGCAGCCCCCTCGGGGAGACCCAGTACTTC. The encoded protein is CASSPLGETQYF.

This clonotype was observed at least ten times. V and J are TRBV27 and TRBJ2-1; 8 bases align to TRBD2. The CDR3 covers 19 residues. Germline CDR1 MNHEY, CDR2 SMNVEV (reference sequence). The V segment lost 1 base and the J segment 0 bases; nucleotides outside the gene matches: 11. The CDR3, as DNA: TGTGCCAGCAGTTTATTAGGAGCGGGAGTGTACAGCTCCTACAATGAGCAGTTCTTC. The encoded protein is CASSLLGAGVYSSYNEQFF.

The V gene is TRBV29-1, the J gene TRBJ2-5, with 8 bases lining up with TRBD2. The CDR3 consists of 13 residues. Germline V gene data show CDR1 as SQVTM and CDR2 as ANQGSEA. V dropped 1 base and J dropped 6; count of bases not matched to a gene: 4. This CDR3 is CSVEAGGGQTQYF. DNA of the CDR3: TGCAGCGTTGAAGCGGGAGGGGGGCAGACCCAGTACTTC.

This clonotype was counted many times. The CDR3 nucleotides are TGTGCCAGCTCACCACCAATAGGATCCGCCAACACTGAAGCTTTCTTT. Translated, it gives CASSPPIGSANTEAFF. The V and J genes are TRBV18 and TRBJ1-1; D is unresolved. Germline V CDR1 and CDR2: KGHSH, LQKENI. Trimming stripped 0 bases from V and 2 bases from J, with 13 bases between. This CDR3 comprises 16 residues.

This clonotype was seen ten or more times. The genes are TRBV20-1 and TRBJ2-2; D is perhaps TRBD1 (5 bases). Germline V gene lookup returns CDR1 DFQATT and CDR2 SNEGSKA (reference sequence). Trimming took off 2 bases at V and 5 bases at J, with 12 bases between the two ends. This CDR3 has 14 amino acids. CDR3 in amino acids: CSARRGSITGELFF. In DNA form, the CDR3 reads TGCAGTGCTAGAAGGGGTAGCATTACCGGGGAGCTGTTTTTT.

This clonotype was observed a handful of times. The rearrangement joins TRBV27 to TRBJ2-1, with 10 positions matching TRBD2. Germline-derived CDR1 and CDR2 are MNHEY and SMNVEV (reference sequence). The CDR3 spans 14 residues. V lost 10 bases, J lost 9 bases, and 12 bases stayed unmatched. The CDR3 loop is CATGRLAGAFEQFF. Written as DNA, the CDR3 is TGTGCCACTGGGCGGCTAGCGGGAGCGTTTGAGCAGTTCTTC.

The rearrangement joins TRBV12-3 or TRBV12-4 to TRBJ2-1, with no clear D. CDR3 size: 15 residues. The V and J ends lost 6 bases and 0 bases respectively, with 12 bases between them. CDR3 residues: CASSPWLYSYNEQFF. CDR3 coding DNA: TGTGCCAGCAGCCCCTGGCTGTACTCCTACAATGAGCAGTTCTTC.

The chain recombines TRBV7-2 with TRBJ1-1; no definite D call. This CDR3 has 15 amino acids. Trimming removed 6 bases from V and 0 bases from J, with 14 bases in between. Germline assignment: CDR1 SGHTA and CDR2 FQGNSA. The DNA of the CDR3 is TGTGCCAGCAGGCCTCGGCGGCAGTTGAACACTGAAGCTTTCTTT. This codes for CASRPRRQLNTEAFF.

This clonotype was recorded many times. The chain recombines TRBV6-4 with TRBJ2-1; the D is unclear. This CDR3 region has 13 residues. V was pared by 5 bases and J by 5 bases, with 10 bases between. CDR1 and CDR2 from the germline V gene are MRHNA and SNTAGT. The CDR3 reads CASSLSSNNEQFF. The CDR3 DNA reads as TGTGCCAGCAGTTTGTCCTCGAACAATGAGCAGTTCTTC.

This clonotype was detected a few times. The genes are TRBV20-1 and TRBJ2-7; 12 bases agree with TRBD2. This CDR3 contains 14 residues. V trimming: 3 bases; J trimming: 2 bases; junction bases outside the gene matches: 2. Looked up from germline, CDR1 is DFQATT and CDR2 is SNEGSKA (reference sequence). The CDR3 bases are TGCAGTGCTAGGACTAGCGGGGGCACCTACGAGCAGTACTTC. It codes for CSARTSGGTYEQYF.